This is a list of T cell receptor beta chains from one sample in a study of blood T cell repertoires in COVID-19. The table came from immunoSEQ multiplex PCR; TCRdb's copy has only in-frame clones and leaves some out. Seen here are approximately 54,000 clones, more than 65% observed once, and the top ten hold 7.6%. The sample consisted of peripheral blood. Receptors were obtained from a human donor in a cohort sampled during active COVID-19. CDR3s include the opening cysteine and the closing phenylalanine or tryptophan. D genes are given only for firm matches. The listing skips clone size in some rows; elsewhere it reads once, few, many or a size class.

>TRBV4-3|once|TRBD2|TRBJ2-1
CASSQLLADSSYNEQFF
TGCGCCAGCAGCCAGCTCCTAGCGGATAGCTCCTACAATGAGCAGTTCTTC
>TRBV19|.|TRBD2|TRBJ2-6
CASSPLAGVLGANVLTF
TGTGCCAGTAGCCCCCTAGCGGGAGTACTTGGGGCCAACGTCCTGACTTTC
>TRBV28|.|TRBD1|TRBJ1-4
CASSLWPRQGAGEKLFF
TGTGCCAGCAGTTTATGGCCTCGACAGGGGGCCGGTGAAAAACTGTTTTTT
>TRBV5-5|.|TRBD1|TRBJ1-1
CASSLGTGGTEAFF
TGTGCCAGCAGCTTGGGGACAGGGGGAACTGAAGCTTTCTTT
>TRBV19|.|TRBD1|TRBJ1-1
CASRARQGRTEAFF
TGTGCCAGCAGGGCCCGACAGGGCCGGACTGAAGCTTTCTTT
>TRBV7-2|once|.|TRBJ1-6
CASSPGVDSPLHF
TGTGCCAGCAGCCCCGGGGTTGATTCACCCCTCCACTTT
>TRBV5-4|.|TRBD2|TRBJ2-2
CASSSTSGIYGELFF
TGTGCCAGCAGCTCGACTAGCGGGATTTACGGGGAGCTGTTTTTT
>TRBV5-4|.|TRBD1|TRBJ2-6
CASSFDRGAGANVLTF
TGTGCCAGCAGCTTCGACAGGGGGGCTGGGGCCAACGTCCTGACTTTC
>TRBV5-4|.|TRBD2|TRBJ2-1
CASSLNSGFDEQFF
TGTGCCAGCAGCTTAAATAGCGGGTTCGATGAGCAGTTCTTC
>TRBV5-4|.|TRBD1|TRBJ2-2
CASSSGDRVKLFF
TGTGCCAGCAGTTCCGGAGACAGGGTGAAGCTGTTTTTT
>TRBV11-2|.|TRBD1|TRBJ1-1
CASSLGTLTGKAFF
TGTGCCAGCAGCTTAGGGACCCTGACAGGGAAGGCTTTCTTT
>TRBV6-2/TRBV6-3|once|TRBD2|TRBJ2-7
CASSYSTSGIYEQYF
TGTGCCAGCAGTTACTCGACTAGCGGTATCTACGAGCAGTACTTC
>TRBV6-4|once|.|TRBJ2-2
CASSEGLPSGELFF
TGTGCCAGCAGTGAGGGACTCCCCTCCGGGGAGCTGTTTTTT
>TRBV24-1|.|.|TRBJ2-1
CATKEGGGSYNEQFF
TGTGCCACCAAGGAGGGAGGAGGATCCTACAATGAGCAGTTCTTC
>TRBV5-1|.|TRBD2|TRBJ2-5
CASIPNPGGETQYF
TGCGCCAGCATTCCTAACCCGGGGGGGGAGACCCAGTACTTC
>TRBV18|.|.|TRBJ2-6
CASSLQGTGANVLTF
TGTGCCAGCTCACTACAGGGAACTGGGGCCAACGTCCTGACTTTC
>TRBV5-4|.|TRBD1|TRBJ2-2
CASLDRGLTGELFF
TGTGCCAGCTTGGACAGGGGGCTAACCGGGGAGCTGTTTTTT
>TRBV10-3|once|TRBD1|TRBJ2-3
CAISESKTTGSDTQYF
TGTGCCATCAGTGAGTCCAAAACGACAGGGTCAGATACGCAGTATTTT